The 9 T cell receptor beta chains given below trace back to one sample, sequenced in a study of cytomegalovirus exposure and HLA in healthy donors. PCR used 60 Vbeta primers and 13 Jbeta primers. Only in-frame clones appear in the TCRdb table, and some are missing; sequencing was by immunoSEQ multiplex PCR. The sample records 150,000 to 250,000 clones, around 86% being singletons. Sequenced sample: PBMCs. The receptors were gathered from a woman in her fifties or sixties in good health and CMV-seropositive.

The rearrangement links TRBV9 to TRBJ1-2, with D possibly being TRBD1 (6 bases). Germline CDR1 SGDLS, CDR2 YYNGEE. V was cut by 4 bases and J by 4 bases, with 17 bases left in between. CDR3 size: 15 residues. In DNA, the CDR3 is TGTGCCAGCAGCCCCCAAATGGACAGTCCCTATGGCTACACCTTC. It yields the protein CASSPQMDSPYGYTF.

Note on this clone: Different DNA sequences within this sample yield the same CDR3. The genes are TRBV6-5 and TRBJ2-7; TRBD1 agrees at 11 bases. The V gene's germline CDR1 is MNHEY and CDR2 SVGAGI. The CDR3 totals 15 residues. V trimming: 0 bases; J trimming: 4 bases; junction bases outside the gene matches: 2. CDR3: CASSYSGTGGYEQYF. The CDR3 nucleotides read TGTGCCAGCAGTTACTCTGGGACAGGGGGGTACGAGCAGTACTTC.

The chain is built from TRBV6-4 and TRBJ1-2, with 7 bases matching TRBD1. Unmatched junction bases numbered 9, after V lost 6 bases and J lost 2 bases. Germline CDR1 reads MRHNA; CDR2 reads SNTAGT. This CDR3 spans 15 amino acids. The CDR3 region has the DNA TGTGCCAGCAGAGGGACAGTAGAAGGGAACTATGGCTACACCTTC. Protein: CASRGTVEGNYGYTF.

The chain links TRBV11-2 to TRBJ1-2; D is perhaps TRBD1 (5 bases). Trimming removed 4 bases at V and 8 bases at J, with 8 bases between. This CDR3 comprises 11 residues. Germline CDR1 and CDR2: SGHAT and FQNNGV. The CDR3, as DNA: TGTGCCAGCAGCTACACAGGAGGCTACACCTTC. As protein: CASSYTGGYTF.

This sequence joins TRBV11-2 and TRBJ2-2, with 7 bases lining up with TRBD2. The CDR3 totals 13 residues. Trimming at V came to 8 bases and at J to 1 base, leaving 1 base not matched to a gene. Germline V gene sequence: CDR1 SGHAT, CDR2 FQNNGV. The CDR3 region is CASLAGNTGELFF. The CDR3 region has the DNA TGTGCCAGCTTAGCGGGGAACACCGGGGAGCTGTTTTTT.

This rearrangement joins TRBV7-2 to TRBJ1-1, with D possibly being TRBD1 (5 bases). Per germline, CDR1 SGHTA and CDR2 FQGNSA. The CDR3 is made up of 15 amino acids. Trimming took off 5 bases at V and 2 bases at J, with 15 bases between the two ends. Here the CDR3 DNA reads TGTGCCAGCAGCAGAAATGCGGGGGGTAACACTGAAGCTTTCTTT. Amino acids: CASSRNAGGNTEAFF.

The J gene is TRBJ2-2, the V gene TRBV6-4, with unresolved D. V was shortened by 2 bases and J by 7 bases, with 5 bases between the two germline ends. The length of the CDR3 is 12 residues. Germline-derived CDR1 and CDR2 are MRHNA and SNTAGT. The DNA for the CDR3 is TGTGCCAGCAGTGACAACGGCGGGGAGCTGTTTTTT. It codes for CASSDNGGELFF.

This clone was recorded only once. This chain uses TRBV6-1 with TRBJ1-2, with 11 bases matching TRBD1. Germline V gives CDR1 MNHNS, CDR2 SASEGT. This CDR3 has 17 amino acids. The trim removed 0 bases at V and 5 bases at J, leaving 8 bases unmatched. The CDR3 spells CASSEASGQGAKYGYTF. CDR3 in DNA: TGTGCCAGCAGTGAAGCCTCAGGACAGGGGGCAAAGTATGGCTACACCTTC.

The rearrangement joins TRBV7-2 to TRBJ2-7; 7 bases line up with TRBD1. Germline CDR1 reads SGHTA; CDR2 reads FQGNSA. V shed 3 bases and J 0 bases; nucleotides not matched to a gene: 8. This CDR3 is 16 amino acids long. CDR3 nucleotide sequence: TGTGCCAGCAGCTTTCCTGACAGGGAAGTCTCCTACGAGCAGTACTTC. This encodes CASSFPDREVSYEQYF. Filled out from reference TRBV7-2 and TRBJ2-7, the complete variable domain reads GAGVSQSPSNKVTEKGKDVELRCDPISGHTALYWYRQSLGQGLEFLIYFQGNSAPDKSGLPSDRFSAERTGGSVSTLTIQRTQQEDSAVYLCASSFPDREVSYEQYFGPGTRLTVT.